This T cell receptor (beta chain) is from a study of shared clonotypes between healthy human individuals. Overall study: Used for every donor were three CD4 naive, three CD4 memory, two CD8 naive and one CD8 memory plate. Study-wide results and caveats: A handful of donors shared approximately 5% of their naive CD4 clonotypes. Generation of non-shared clonotypes was less probable than generation of clonotypes shared by all four donors.

Trimming pared 6 bases from V and 8 bases from J, leaving 16 bases between. This CDR3 spans 13 amino acids. In germline, CDR1 is MNHNS, CDR2 SASEGT. Sequencing was performed with immunoSEQ multiplex PCR; in TCRdb, only in-frame clones are kept and a portion is missing. Altogether under 600,000 clones are present, more than 95% being singletons, with the ten largest covering around 0.066%. Remarks on this clone: Its target is not known.

The donor cohort consisted entirely of Caucasian adults residing in Nashville, Tennessee. The chain is built from TRBV6-1 and TRBJ1-2; D gene unclear. Sequencing was done on a sample of naive CD4+ T cells sorted from blood. Regarding subset: CD45RA+ positively selected. This TCR derives from a woman between 25 and 40 years old in good health. The CDR3 region is CASRVTEVRGYTF. The CDR3 DNA reads TGTGCCAGCAGGGTGACCGAGGTCCGGGGCTACACCTTC.